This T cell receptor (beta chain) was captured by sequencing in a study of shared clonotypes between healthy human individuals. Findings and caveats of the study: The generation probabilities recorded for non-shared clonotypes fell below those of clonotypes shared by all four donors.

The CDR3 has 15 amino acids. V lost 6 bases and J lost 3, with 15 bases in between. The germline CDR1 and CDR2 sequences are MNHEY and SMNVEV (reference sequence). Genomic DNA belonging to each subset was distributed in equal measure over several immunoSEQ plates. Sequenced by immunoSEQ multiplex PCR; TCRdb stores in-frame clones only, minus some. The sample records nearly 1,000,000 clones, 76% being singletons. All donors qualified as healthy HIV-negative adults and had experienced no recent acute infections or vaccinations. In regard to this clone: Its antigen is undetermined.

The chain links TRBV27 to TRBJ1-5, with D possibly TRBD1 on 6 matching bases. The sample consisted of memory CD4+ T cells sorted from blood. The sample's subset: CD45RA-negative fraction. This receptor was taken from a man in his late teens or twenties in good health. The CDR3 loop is CASSPPDRVNQPQHF. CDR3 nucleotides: TGTGCCAGCAGCCCACCGGACAGAGTCAATCAGCCCCAGCATTTT.